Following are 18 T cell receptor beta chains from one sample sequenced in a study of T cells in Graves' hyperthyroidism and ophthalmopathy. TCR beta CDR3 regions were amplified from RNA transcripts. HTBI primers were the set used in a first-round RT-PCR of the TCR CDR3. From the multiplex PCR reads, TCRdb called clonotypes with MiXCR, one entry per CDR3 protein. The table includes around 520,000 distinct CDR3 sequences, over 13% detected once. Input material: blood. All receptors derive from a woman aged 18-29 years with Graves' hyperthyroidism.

Here the CDR3 reads CASSSGRRDEQFF. CDR3 DNA sequence: TGTGCCAGCAGTAGCGGGAGAAGGGATGAGCAGTTCTTC. The V and J genes are TRBV6-1 and TRBJ2-1; 8 bases fit TRBD2. There are 13 residues in the CDR3. Germline V gives CDR1 MNHNS, CDR2 SASEGT. V lost 5 bases, J lost 8 bases, and 5 bases stayed unmatched.

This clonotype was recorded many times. This CDR3 reads CASSIPGQGNEQFF. The CDR3 nucleotides are TGTGCCAGTAGTATACCGGGACAGGGGAATGAGCAGTTCTTC. This chain uses TRBV19 with TRBJ2-1; 10 bases agree with TRBD1. The V gene's germline CDR1 is LNHDA and CDR2 SQIVND (reference sequence). The trim removed 2 bases at V and 7 bases at J, leaving 2 bases unmatched. The CDR3 is made up of 14 amino acids.

CDR3 sequence: CASSDHWRYGYTF. CDR3 nucleotides: TGTGCCAGCAGTGATCATTGGCGATATGGCTACACCTTC. This chain connects TRBV25-1 to TRBJ1-2; no clear D. Germline CDR1 is MGHDK and CDR2 is SYGVNS. The CDR3 covers 13 residues. V was cut by 3 bases and J by 5 bases, with 10 bases left in between.

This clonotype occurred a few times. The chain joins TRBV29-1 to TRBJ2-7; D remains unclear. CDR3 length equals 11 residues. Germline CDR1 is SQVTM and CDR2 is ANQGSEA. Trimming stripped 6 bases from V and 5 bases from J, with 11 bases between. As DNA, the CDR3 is TGCAGCGTCTCCCAAACCAACGAGCAGTACTTC. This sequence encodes CSVSQTNEQYF.

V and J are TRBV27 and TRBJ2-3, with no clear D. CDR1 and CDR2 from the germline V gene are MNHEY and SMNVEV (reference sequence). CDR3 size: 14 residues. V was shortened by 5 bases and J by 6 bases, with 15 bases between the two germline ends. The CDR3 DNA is TGTGCCAGCAGTCCCGACTCTGGGAAGGATACGCAGTATTTT. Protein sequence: CASSPDSGKDTQYF.

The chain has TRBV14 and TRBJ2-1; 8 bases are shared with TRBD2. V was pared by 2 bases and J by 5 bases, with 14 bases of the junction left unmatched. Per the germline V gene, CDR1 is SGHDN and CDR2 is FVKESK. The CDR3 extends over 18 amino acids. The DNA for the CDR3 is TGTGCCAGCAGCCAATTAGACCCTAGCGGGTGGGCGGACAATGAGCAGTTCTTC. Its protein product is CASSQLDPSGWADNEQFF.

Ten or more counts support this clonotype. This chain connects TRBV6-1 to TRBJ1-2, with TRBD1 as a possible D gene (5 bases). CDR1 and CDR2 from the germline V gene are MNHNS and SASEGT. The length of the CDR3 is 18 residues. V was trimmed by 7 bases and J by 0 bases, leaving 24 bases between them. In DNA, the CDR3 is TGTGCCAGCATGCTGGGACGGGGGAGACATTCGCCTAACTATGGCTACACCTTC. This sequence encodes CASMLGRGRHSPNYGYTF.

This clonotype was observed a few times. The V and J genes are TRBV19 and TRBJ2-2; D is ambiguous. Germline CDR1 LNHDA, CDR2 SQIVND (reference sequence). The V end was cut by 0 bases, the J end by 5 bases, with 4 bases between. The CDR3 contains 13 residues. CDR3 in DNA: TGTGCCAGTAGTATAGACAGAACCGGGGAGCTGTTTTTT. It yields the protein CASSIDRTGELFF.

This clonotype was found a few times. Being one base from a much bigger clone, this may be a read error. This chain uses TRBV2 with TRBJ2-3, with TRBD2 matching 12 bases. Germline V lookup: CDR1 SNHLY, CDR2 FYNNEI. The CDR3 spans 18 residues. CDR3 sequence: CAGSPGTSGYASTDTQYF. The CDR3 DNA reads TGTGCCGGCAGTCCCGGGACTAGCGGGTATGCTAGCACAGATACGCAGTATTTT. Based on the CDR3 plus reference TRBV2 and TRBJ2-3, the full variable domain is EPEVTQTPSHQVTQMGQEVILRCVPISNHLYFYWYRQILGQKVEFLVSFYNNEISEKSEIFDDQFSVERPDGSNFTLKIRSTKLEDSAMYFCAGSPGTSGYASTDTQYFGPGTRLTVL.

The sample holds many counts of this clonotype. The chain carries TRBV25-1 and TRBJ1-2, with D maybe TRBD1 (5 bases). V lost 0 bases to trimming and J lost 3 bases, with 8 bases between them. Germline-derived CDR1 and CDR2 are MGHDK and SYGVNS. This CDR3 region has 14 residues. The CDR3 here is CASSEYGGDYGYTF. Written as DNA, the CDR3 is TGTGCCAGCAGTGAATACGGGGGTGACTATGGCTACACCTTC.

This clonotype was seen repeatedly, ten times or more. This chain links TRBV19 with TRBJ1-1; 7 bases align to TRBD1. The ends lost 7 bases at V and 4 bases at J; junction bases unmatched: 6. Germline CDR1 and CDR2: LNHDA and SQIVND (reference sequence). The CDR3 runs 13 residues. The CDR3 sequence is CASTQGKGTEAFF. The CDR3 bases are TGTGCCAGTACACAGGGGAAAGGCACTGAAGCTTTCTTT.

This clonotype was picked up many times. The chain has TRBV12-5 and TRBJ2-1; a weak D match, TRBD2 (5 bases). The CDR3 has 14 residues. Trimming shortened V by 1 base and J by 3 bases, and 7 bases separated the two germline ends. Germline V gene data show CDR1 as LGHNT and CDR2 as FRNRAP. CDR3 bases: TGTGCTAGTGGTTTGGAAGGGAGCTACAATGAGCAGTTCTTC. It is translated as CASGLEGSYNEQFF.

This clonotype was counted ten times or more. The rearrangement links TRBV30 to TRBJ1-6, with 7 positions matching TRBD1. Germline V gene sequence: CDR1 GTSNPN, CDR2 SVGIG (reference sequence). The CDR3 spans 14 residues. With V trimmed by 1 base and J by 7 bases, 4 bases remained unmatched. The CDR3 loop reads CAWSAGTDNSPLHF. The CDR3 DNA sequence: TGTGCCTGGAGTGCCGGGACAGACAATTCACCCCTCCACTTT.

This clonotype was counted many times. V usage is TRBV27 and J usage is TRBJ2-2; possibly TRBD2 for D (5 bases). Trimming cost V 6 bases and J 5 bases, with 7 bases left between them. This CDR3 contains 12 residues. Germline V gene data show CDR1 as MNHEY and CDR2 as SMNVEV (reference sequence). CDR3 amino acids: CASSRTTGELFF. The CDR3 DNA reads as TGTGCCAGCAGCAGGACTACCGGGGAGCTGTTTTTT.

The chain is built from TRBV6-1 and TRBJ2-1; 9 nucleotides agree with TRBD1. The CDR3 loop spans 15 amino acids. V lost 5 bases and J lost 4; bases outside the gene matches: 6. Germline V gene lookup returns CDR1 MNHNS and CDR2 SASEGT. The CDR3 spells CASSFDRGVYNEQFF. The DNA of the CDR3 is TGTGCCAGCAGTTTCGACAGGGGGGTTTACAATGAGCAGTTCTTC.

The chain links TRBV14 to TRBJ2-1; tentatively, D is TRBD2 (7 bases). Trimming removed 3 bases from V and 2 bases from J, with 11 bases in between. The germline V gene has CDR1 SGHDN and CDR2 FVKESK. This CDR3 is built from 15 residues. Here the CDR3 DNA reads TGTGCCAGCAGCCATGGGGGGGCCACCTACAATGAGCAGTTCTTC. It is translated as CASSHGGATYNEQFF.

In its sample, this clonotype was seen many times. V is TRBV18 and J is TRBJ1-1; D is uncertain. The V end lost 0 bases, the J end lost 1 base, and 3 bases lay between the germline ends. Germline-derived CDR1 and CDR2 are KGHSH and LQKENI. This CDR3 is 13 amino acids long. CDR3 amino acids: CASSPPRNTEAFF. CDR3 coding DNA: TGTGCCAGCTCACCACCTCGGAACACTGAAGCTTTCTTT.

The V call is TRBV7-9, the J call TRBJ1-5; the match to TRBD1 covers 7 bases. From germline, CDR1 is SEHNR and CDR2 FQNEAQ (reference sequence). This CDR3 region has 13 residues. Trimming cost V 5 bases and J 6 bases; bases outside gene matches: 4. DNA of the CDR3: TGTGCCAGCAGCACACGGGACAGTCAGCCCCAGCATTTT. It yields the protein CASSTRDSQPQHF.